This entry lists 21 T cell receptor beta chains sequenced from one sample in a study of beta chain features in type 1 diabetes. Whole-study results and caveats: Shortening of TCRB CDR3s, moderate but significant, appeared in all four CD4+ subsets of Type 1 diabetes patients.

The whole isolated RNA underwent reverse transcription, so sequencing captured expressed TCRB transcripts. TCRdb keeps only in-frame clones here, not all; method: immunoSEQ multiplex PCR. The table lists about 660,000 clones, about 14% of them singletons. Their specific antigens are unknown. The sequenced material came from naive CD4+ T cells from blood. The receptors originated from a man between 18 and 35 years old with type 1 diabetes.

The chain links TRBV27 to TRBJ2-2; D not certain. The V and J ends lost 4 bases and 4 bases respectively, with 16 bases between them. The CDR3 is 16 amino acids. Germline lookup yields CDR1 MNHEY and CDR2 SMNVEV (reference sequence). The CDR3 region is CASSWTLPGSTGELFF. Here the CDR3 DNA reads TGTGCCAGCAGTTGGACCCTTCCAGGTTCCACCGGGGAGCTGTTTTTT.

As to this clone: Different DNA sequences within this sample yield the same CDR3. The gene calls are TRBV6-5 and TRBJ1-4; 7 nucleotides agree with TRBD1. Germline V gene lookup returns CDR1 MNHEY and CDR2 SVGAGI. The junction had 3 bases not matched to a gene; V was cut back by 0 bases and J by 8 bases. The length of the CDR3 is 14 residues. In nucleotides, the CDR3 is TGTGCCAGCAGTTACTCGACAGGGAGGGAAAAACTGTTTTTT. This translates into CASSYSTGREKLFF.

The rearrangement uses TRBV10-3 and TRBJ1-1; the D gene is possibly TRBD1 (5 bases). The CDR3 loop spans 13 amino acids. V lost 7 bases and J 1 base, leaving 10 bases between the germline ends. Germline CDR1 is ENHRY and CDR2 is SYGVKD. In nucleotides, the CDR3 is TGTGCCATCATTCGGGACGGGAACACTGAAGCTTTCTTT. It encodes CAIIRDGNTEAFF.

The chain carries TRBV27 and TRBJ2-6; the match to TRBD1 covers 7 bases. The germline gives CDR1 MNHEY, CDR2 SMNVEV (reference sequence). The CDR3 runs 15 residues. Trimming took 5 bases from V and 0 from J; bases not matched to a gene: 1. CDR3 bases: TGTGCCAGCAGTGCAGGGGGCTCTGGGGCCAACGTCCTGACTTTC. It yields the protein CASSAGGSGANVLTF.

The rearrangement uses TRBV5-1 and TRBJ2-7; D is uncertain. The length of the CDR3 is 15 residues. Germline V CDR1 and CDR2: SGHRS, YFSETQ. Trimming took 4 bases from V and 2 from J, leaving 16 bases between them. DNA for the CDR3: TGCGCCAGCAGCCCGAAAAGTAGAGGTCCCTACGAGCAGTACTTC. Protein product: CASSPKSRGPYEQYF.

V gene TRBV14 combines with J gene TRBJ2-7; D is undetermined. Between the trimmed V and J ends, which lost 3 bases and 7 bases, there was a span of 10 bases. The germline gives CDR1 SGHDN, CDR2 FVKESK. The CDR3 loop spans 12 amino acids. The CDR3 reads CASSHTLMEQYF. DNA of the CDR3: TGTGCCAGCAGCCATACTTTGATGGAGCAGTACTTC.

There are a few counts of this clone. V is TRBV7-9 and J is TRBJ2-3, with 11 bases identical to TRBD1. Germline V gives CDR1 SEHNR, CDR2 FQNEAQ (reference sequence). V shed 10 bases and J 2 bases; nucleotides not matched to a gene: 11. The length of the CDR3 is 16 residues. CDR3: CATPGTGGPNTDTQYF. The CDR3 DNA sequence: TGTGCCACTCCGGGGACAGGGGGTCCAAACACAGATACGCAGTATTTT.

The sample holds a few counts of this clone. The genes are TRBV5-8 and TRBJ2-5; 9 bases line up with TRBD1. This CDR3 has 14 amino acids. V was clipped by 2 bases and J by 4 bases; unmatched bases: 3. Germline loops: CDR1 SGHTS, CDR2 YDEGEE. CDR3 sequence (DNA): TGTGCCAGCAGCTTTACAGGGGGCATAGAGACCCAGTACTTC. The encoded protein is CASSFTGGIETQYF.

The J gene is TRBJ1-4, the V gene TRBV4-1, with a possible D match to TRBD1 (5 bases). Looked up from germline, CDR1 is MGHRA and CDR2 is YSYEKL. V lost 2 bases and J lost 2, with 12 bases in between. The CDR3 has 16 residues. CDR3 sequence (DNA): TGCGCCAGCAGCCAACTCCCCAAGGGGACTAATGAAAAACTGTTTTTT. Protein: CASSQLPKGTNEKLFF.

The V and J genes are TRBV4-1 and TRBJ1-2; tentatively, D is TRBD1 (5 bases). Germline values: CDR1 MGHRA, CDR2 YSYEKL. The V end lost 0 bases, the J end lost 5 bases, and 10 bases lay between the germline ends. The CDR3 runs 14 residues. The DNA of the CDR3 is TGCGCCAGCAGCCAAGAGAGAGGGGTTTATGGCTACACCTTC. It codes for CASSQERGVYGYTF.

This clone has just a few counts. The J gene is TRBJ2-3, the V gene TRBV4-1; 8 bases align to TRBD1. From germline, CDR1 is MGHRA and CDR2 YSYEKL. This CDR3 region has 16 residues. The junction had 9 bases not matched to a gene; V was cut back by 3 bases and J by 4 bases. The CDR3 loop is CASSQTTGGSPDTQYF. In nucleotides, the CDR3 is TGCGCCAGCAGCCAGACCACAGGGGGTTCCCCAGATACGCAGTATTTT.

V is TRBV9 and J is TRBJ2-7; TRBD2 aligns across 12 bases. V lost 4 bases and J lost 3; bases outside the gene matches: 5. Per the germline V gene, CDR1 is SGDLS and CDR2 is YYNGEE. The CDR3 is 15 amino acids. CDR3 nucleotide sequence: TGTGCCAGCAGCATGACTAGCGGGGGCAGCTACGAGCAGTACTTC. It is translated as CASSMTSGGSYEQYF.

DNA for the CDR3: TGTGCCATGGACAGTCCCGAAGATACGCAGTATTTT. It is translated as CAMDSPEDTQYF. The chain is built from TRBV2 and TRBJ2-3, with D possibly TRBD1 on 6 matching bases. This CDR3 is 12 amino acids long. The germline V and J ends were trimmed by 10 bases and 5 bases, with 13 bases remaining between them. Germline V CDR1 and CDR2: SNHLY, FYNNEI.

The rearrangement joins TRBV7-9 to TRBJ2-6; no firm D call. The CDR3 is 16 amino acids. The germline V gene has CDR1 SEHNR and CDR2 FQNEAQ (reference sequence). The V end lost 0 bases, the J end lost 0 bases, and 6 bases lay between the germline ends. The CDR3 nucleotides are TGTGCCAGCAGCTTAGCCCAAATCTCTGGGGCCAACGTCCTGACTTTC. Translation: CASSLAQISGANVLTF.

This clone was seen more than once but under ten times. This chain joins TRBV19 and TRBJ2-2, with D maybe TRBD1 (6 bases). The CDR3 has 16 residues. Germline assignment: CDR1 LNHDA and CDR2 SQIVND (reference sequence). V lost 4 bases and J lost 2, with 14 bases in between. In DNA form, the CDR3 reads TGTGCCAGTAGTACGAAGTGGACAGTAAACACCGGGGAGCTGTTTTTT. Residues: CASSTKWTVNTGELFF.

The chain uses TRBV29-1 and TRBJ1-1; D is unclear. The germline V gene encodes CDR1 SQVTM and CDR2 ANQGSEA. This CDR3 has 11 amino acids. Deletions cut 6 bases from V and 4 bases from J, with 9 bases between. The CDR3 sequence is CSVEGVTEAFF. For the CDR3, the DNA is TGCAGCGTCGAGGGTGTCACTGAAGCTTTCTTT.

The chain uses TRBV19 and TRBJ2-1; a possible D gene is TRBD2 (5 bases). Per the germline V gene, CDR1 is LNHDA and CDR2 is SQIVND (reference sequence). This CDR3 has 15 residues. The ends were cut back, 3 bases at V and 0 bases at J, with 9 bases in the middle. The CDR3 spells CASSIGSSSYNEQFF. CDR3 DNA sequence: TGTGCCAGTAGTATTGGGAGTAGCTCCTACAATGAGCAGTTCTTC.

The V and J genes are TRBV11-1 and TRBJ2-3; D is perhaps TRBD1 (6 bases). Per the germline V gene, CDR1 is SGHAT and CDR2 is FQDESV (reference sequence). Trimming took off 5 bases at V and 8 bases at J, with 17 bases between the two ends. The CDR3 extends over 14 amino acids. CDR3 sequence (DNA): TGTGCCAGCAGCAACAGGGCCTCCCCAAGTACGCAGTATTTT. This translates into CASSNRASPSTQYF.

Comments on this clone: Other nucleotide sequences from this sample produce the same CDR3. The chain is built from TRBV19 and TRBJ1-1; D is undetermined. V lost 0 bases to trimming and J lost 0 bases, with 8 bases between them. Germline CDR1 and CDR2: LNHDA and SQIVND (reference sequence). The CDR3 totals 15 residues. The CDR3: CASSIDNSMNTEAFF. In DNA, the CDR3 is TGTGCCAGTAGTATAGATAACAGCATGAACACTGAAGCTTTCTTT.

The rearrangement uses TRBV2 and TRBJ2-2; D possibly uses TRBD1 or TRBD2 (5 bases each). The V end lost 5 bases, the J end lost 3 bases, and 13 bases lay between the germline ends. This CDR3 comprises 15 residues. Germline V CDR1 and CDR2: SNHLY, FYNNEI. The CDR3 region has the DNA TGTGCCAGCAGTCCCCGGGGCTCCCACACCGGGGAGCTGTTTTTT. Its protein is CASSPRGSHTGELFF.

J is TRBJ2-6 and V is TRBV6-5, with 7 bases lining up with TRBD1. This CDR3 has 14 residues. The J segment lost 3 bases and the V segment lost 6 bases, leaving 2 bases of the junction unmatched. Germline lookup yields CDR1 MNHEY and CDR2 SVGAGI. In nucleotides, the CDR3 is TGTGCCAGCAGACAGGGGCGTGGGGCCAACGTCCTGACTTTC. Its protein is CASRQGRGANVLTF.